This T cell receptor (beta chain) appears in the sequencing data of a study of shared T cell receptors in the human thymus. The CDR3 consists of 18 residues. Trimming took 0 bases from V and 5 from J; bases not matched to a gene: 7. Germline V lookup: CDR1 WNHNN, CDR2 SYGVQD (reference sequence). Sequenced by immunoSEQ multiplex PCR; TCRdb stores in-frame clones only, minus some. The sample records around 730,000 clones, 80% to 90% being singletons. These same records also appear under a second study, on human thymus T cells. In that study: The study used thymus tissue resected during corrective heart surgery. Thymic and blood repertoires seemed to show skewed V and J gene use.

The sample comprised thymocytes. The clonotype originates from a girl under three years old with a congenital heart defect. This chain joins TRBV10-1 and TRBJ2-2; 12 bases line up with TRBD1. The CDR3 region is CASSESVPGQGATGELFF. CDR3 nucleotides: TGCGCCAGCAGTGAGTCCGTTCCGGGACAGGGGGCTACCGGGGAGCTGTTTTTT.